What follows are 25 T cell receptor beta chains derived from one specimen sequenced in a study of blood T cells in healthy people across ages. Then a second PCR, running roughly 7 to 11 cycles, was carried out with a sample-barcoded 5' primer and a J-beta primer mix. TCRdb processed the 5' RACE reads anew with MiXCR; each CDR3 protein has one entry. The sample lists 790,000 or so distinct CDR3 sequences, 35% to 50% occurring once. Sequenced input: blood. The receptors stem from a man at least 80 years old in good health.

The chain employs TRBV7-2 and TRBJ2-7; 9 positions match TRBD2. V shed 1 base and J 3 bases; nucleotides not matched to a gene: 7. CDR1 is SGHTA, CDR2 FQGNSA, per germline. The CDR3 has 16 residues. CDR3 in amino acids: CASSLGGGRAIYEQYF. CDR3 DNA sequence: TGTGCCAGCAGCTTAGGGGGCGGGAGGGCGATCTACGAGCAGTACTTC.

The rearrangement joins TRBV12-3 or TRBV12-4 to TRBJ1-2; D gene ambiguous. Trimming took 1 base from V and 6 from J, leaving 12 bases between them. The CDR3 consists of 14 residues. This CDR3 reads CASSLGPSPNGYTF. The CDR3 nucleotides read TGTGCCAGCAGTTTAGGCCCCTCACCTAATGGCTACACCTTC.

V gene TRBV29-1 combines with J gene TRBJ2-1; either TRBD1 or TRBD2 may supply D (5 bases each). This CDR3 is built from 14 residues. Trimming stripped 6 bases from V and 2 bases from J, with 14 bases between. The germline V gene encodes CDR1 SQVTM and CDR2 ANQGSEA. CDR3 sequence reads: CSVRDRGPYNEQFF. Here the CDR3 DNA reads TGCAGCGTCCGCGATCGGGGACCCTACAATGAGCAGTTCTTC.

The V gene is TRBV27, the J gene TRBJ1-6, with 8 nucleotides matching TRBD1. The CDR3 runs to 15 residues. V lost 4 bases, J lost 7 bases, and 6 bases stayed unmatched. The germline CDR1 and CDR2 sequences are MNHEY and SMNVEV (reference sequence). The CDR3 coding sequence is TGTGCCAGCAGTTCTCCTCGACAGGGGAATTCACCCCTCCACTTT. Translation: CASSSPRQGNSPLHF.

This clonotype showed up many times. The chain joins TRBV29-1 to TRBJ2-1; the match to TRBD2 covers 10 bases. Germline-derived CDR1 and CDR2 are SQVTM and ANQGSEA. The CDR3 length is 11 residues. J gave up 9 bases and V 8 bases, and 4 bases lay outside the gene matches. The CDR3 reads CSLRLAGEQFF. Here the CDR3 DNA reads TGCAGCTTACGACTAGCGGGTGAGCAGTTCTTC.

Concerning this clonotype itself: The junction departs from the called germline gene at one end, perhaps through a read error. This chain links TRBV20-1 with TRBJ2-3, with TRBD2 matching 7 bases. Germline CDR1 DFQATT, CDR2 SNEGSKA (reference sequence). This CDR3 comprises 16 residues. The CDR3 loop reads CSVRDTLAVLTDTQYF. The CDR3 DNA follows: TGCAGTGTTAGAGATACCCTAGCGGTACTAACAGATACGCAGTATTTT.

The chain joins TRBV24-1 to TRBJ2-2; the D is unclear. Trimming took 9 bases from V and 0 from J, leaving 10 bases between them. The CDR3 contains 14 residues. Germline V CDR1 and CDR2: KGHDR, SFDVKD. CDR3 DNA: TGTGCCACCCGTAGTGGCGCGAACACCGGGGAGCTGTTTTTT. Translated: CATRSGANTGELFF.

The rearrangement links TRBV5-5 to TRBJ1-5; TRBD1 agrees at 11 bases. Losses at the gene ends were 4 bases for V and 5 bases for J; bases not matched to a gene: 8. The V gene's germline CDR1 is SGHKS and CDR2 YYEKEE (reference sequence). The CDR3 totals 16 residues. The DNA for the CDR3 is TGTGCCAGCAGCCCAAGGACAGGGGGCAACGATCAGCCCCAGCATTTT. This gives the protein CASSPRTGGNDQPQHF.

This clonotype was observed a handful of times. The V gene is TRBV9, the J gene TRBJ2-5; the match to TRBD2 covers 10 bases. The J call may be in error: the DNA end matches TRBJ2-7 better. The CDR3 spans 15 residues. Per germline, CDR1 SGDLS and CDR2 YYNGEE. The CDR3 nucleotides read TGTGCCAGCAGCCCCTACAAAGCGGGAGGGGACGAGCAGTACTTC. Translated: CASSPYKAGGDEQYF.

In its sample, this clonotype was seen many times. The rearrangement links TRBV7-9 to TRBJ1-6, with TRBD1 matching over 9 bases. CDR1 and CDR2 (germline): SEHNR, FQNEAQ (reference sequence). V shed 5 bases and J 0 bases; nucleotides not matched to a gene: 5. This CDR3 is built from 17 residues. DNA for the CDR3: TGTGCCAGCAGCCCACAGGGGGCGAGCTCCTATAATTCACCCCTCCACTTT. Amino acid sequence: CASSPQGASSYNSPLHF.

The chain combines TRBV9 with TRBJ2-1; perhaps TRBD2 as D (6 bases). Germline CDR1 reads SGDLS; CDR2 reads YYNGEE. This CDR3 comprises 15 residues. The germline V and J ends were trimmed by 3 bases and 4 bases, with 14 bases remaining between them. CDR3 sequence (DNA): TGTGCCAGCAGCGCAACGGGAGTGGAGTACAATGAGCAGTTCTTC. It codes for CASSATGVEYNEQFF.

J is TRBJ2-1 and V is TRBV25-1, with D possibly TRBD2 on 6 matching bases. The CDR3 has 18 residues. Trimming stripped 0 bases from V and 6 bases from J, with 21 bases between. CDR1 is MGHDK, CDR2 SYGVNS, per germline. The CDR3 spells CASSEYAGGGAVTNEQFF. In DNA form, the CDR3 reads TGTGCCAGCAGTGAATATGCCGGGGGTGGGGCCGTGACCAATGAGCAGTTCTTC. The variable domain in full, completed from reference TRBV25-1 and TRBJ2-1, reads EADIYQTPRYLVIGTGKKITLECSQTMGHDKMYWYQQDPGMELHLIHYSYGVNSTEKGDLSSESTVSRIRTEHFPLTLESARPSHTSQYLCASSEYAGGGAVTNEQFFGPGTRLTVL.

Worth noting for this clonotype: At one boundary the junction diverges from the germline segment, which might be a read error. The chain couples TRBV27 to TRBJ2-7; no reliable D call. The CDR3 contains 13 residues. The germline gives CDR1 MNHEY, CDR2 SMNVEV (reference sequence). This CDR3 is CASSVSEVYEQYF. DNA for the CDR3: TGTGCCAGCAGTGTATCCGAGGTTTACGAGCAGTACTTC.

This clonotype was seen more than once but under ten times. The rearrangement joins TRBV28 to TRBJ2-1; 7 nucleotides line up with TRBD2. Germline CDR1 and CDR2: MDHEN and SYDVKM. The CDR3 totals 15 residues. Trimming removed 2 bases from V and 6 bases from J; junction bases left unmatched: 7. The CDR3 DNA follows: TGTGCCAGCAGTTTACCCGCGGGAGCCATCAATGAGCAGTTCTTC. Protein sequence: CASSLPAGAINEQFF.

The chain uses TRBV20-1 and TRBJ2-3; D gene uncertain. CDR1 DFQATT and CDR2 SNEGSKA come from the germline V gene (reference sequence). This CDR3 is 13 amino acids long. Trimming shortened V by 7 bases and J by 4 bases, and 15 bases separated the two germline ends. The CDR3 region is CSVSGVGADTQYF. CDR3 coding DNA: TGCAGTGTCTCCGGTGTTGGGGCAGATACGCAGTATTTT.

This sequence joins TRBV6-2 or TRBV6-3 and TRBJ2-3; 9 nucleotides align to TRBD1. The ends lost 5 bases at V and 2 bases at J; junction bases unmatched: 8. CDR1 and CDR2 (germline): MNHEY, SVGEGT. CDR3 size: 16 residues. CDR3 sequence: CASSPGQGTITDTQYF. In DNA form, the CDR3 reads TGTGCCAGCAGTCCAGGACAGGGGACGATCACAGATACGCAGTATTTT.

CDR3 region: CSAYSGGNEQYF. DNA for the CDR3: TGCAGTGCCTACTCCGGCGGCAATGAGCAGTATTTT. V and J are TRBV20-1 and TRBJ2-3; D is unresolved. The germline gives CDR1 DFQATT, CDR2 SNEGSKA (reference sequence). CDR3 length equals 12 residues. V was clipped by 6 bases and J by 11 bases, with 18 bases between them.

About this clonotype: Germline is not matched at one junction end, which may reflect a read error. The rearrangement links TRBV28 to TRBJ1-1, with D possibly matching TRBD1 (5 bases). Germline V CDR1 and CDR2: MDHEN, SYDVKM. The CDR3 length is 16 residues. The CDR3, as DNA: TGTGCCAGCAGTCCCGCGCGAGGGGCACAGAACACTGAGGCTTTCTTT. Amino acid sequence: CASSPARGAQNTEAFF.

The V call is TRBV5-1, the J call TRBJ2-1; 11 bases fit TRBD2. V was clipped by 3 bases and J by 4 bases; unmatched bases: 9. Germline CDR1 SGHRS, CDR2 YFSETQ. This CDR3 has 17 amino acids. CDR3 protein: CASSSGTSGLFYNEQFF. The CDR3 DNA reads as TGCGCCAGCAGCTCCGGGACTAGCGGACTTTTTTACAATGAGCAGTTCTTC. The variable domain in full, with the rest retrieved from reference TRBV5-1 and TRBJ2-1, is KAGVTQTPRYLIKTRGQQVTLSCSPISGHRSVSWYQQTPGQGLQFLFEYFSETQRNKGNFPGRFSGRQFSNSRSEMNVSTLELGDSALYLCASSSGTSGLFYNEQFFGPGTRLTVL.

This chain uses TRBV28 with TRBJ2-5; a possible D gene is TRBD2 (6 bases). The V and J ends lost 4 bases and 1 base respectively, with 13 bases between them. Germline CDR1 reads MDHEN; CDR2 reads SYDVKM. This CDR3 contains 15 residues. The CDR3 DNA follows: TGTGCCAGCAGTTGGGGAGGCAGCGGCCAAGAGACCCAGTACTTC. Residues: CASSWGGSGQETQYF.

V usage is TRBV6-4 and J usage is TRBJ2-1; D ambiguous. Near its end, the DNA agrees better with TRBJ2-7, so the J call may be wrong. Germline V gives CDR1 MRHNA, CDR2 SNTAGT. The CDR3 is 18 amino acids. The CDR3 region has the DNA TGTGCCAGCAGTGACCTTTTGGGGAAAGGGCCGGCATACAATGAGCAGTACTTC. Amino acid sequence: CASSDLLGKGPAYNEQYF.

This CDR3 is CASSTTGDSYEQYF. CDR3 DNA: TGTGCCAGCAGTACAACAGGGGATTCCTACGAGCAGTACTTC. The gene calls are TRBV6-6 and TRBJ2-7; 7 bases are shared with TRBD1. Germline lookup yields CDR1 MNHNY and CDR2 SVGAGI (reference sequence). V was pared by 5 bases and J by 1 base, with 5 bases of the junction left unmatched. This CDR3 has 14 amino acids.

This clonotype was detected many times. The gene calls are TRBV7-8 and TRBJ2-3, with D possibly called TRBD1 or TRBD2 (5 bases each). Germline lookup yields CDR1 SGHVS and CDR2 FQNEAQ. V was cut by 7 bases and J by 2 bases, with 13 bases left in between. The CDR3 is made up of 14 amino acids. The chain's CDR3 is CASTGARYTDTQYF. The CDR3 DNA is TGTGCCAGCACCGGGGCGAGGTACACAGATACGCAGTATTTT.

In the case of this clonotype: A much larger clone differs by one base, so this may be a read error. As DNA, the CDR3 is TGCGCCAGCAGCTCGAGCGGGAGGAACACAGATACGCAGTATTTT. Amino acids: CASSSSGRNTDTQYF. The chain joins TRBV5-1 to TRBJ2-3, with TRBD2 matching 9 bases. This CDR3 region has 15 residues. V shed 3 bases, J shed 2 bases, and the junction held 4 bases outside the gene matches. Germline V gives CDR1 SGHRS, CDR2 YFSETQ.

A single count supports this clonotype. This may be a read error: a much more frequent sequence differs by one nucleotide. V is TRBV7-2 and J is TRBJ2-3; D is undetermined. CDR3 size: 14 residues. CDR1 is SGHTA and CDR2 is FQGNSA in the germline V gene. CDR3 residues: CAGSLGLETDTQYF. The CDR3 bases are TGTGCCGGCAGCTTAGGGCTAGAAACAGATACGCAGTATTTT.